The clone carrying this T cell receptor beta chain has a handful of counts. V gave up 10 bases and J gave up 11 bases, with 17 bases separating them. This CDR3 has 11 residues. CDR1 and CDR2 from the germline V gene are MNHEY and SVGAGI. This sample is drawn from a study of beta chain features in type 1 diabetes. Expressed TCRB transcripts were sequenced, since all the RNA that had been isolated was reverse transcribed. TCRdb's table, derived via immunoSEQ multiplex PCR, lists solely in-frame clones and lacks some. Of about 320,000 clones in the sample, approximately 14% were seen once. The chain couples TRBV6-5 to TRBJ1-1, with D maybe TRBD1 (6 bases). Sequencing was carried out using central memory CD4+ T cells from blood. This sequence was found in a man aged 25 to 40 in good health. The CDR3 sequence is CATSGARDAFF. CDR3 nucleotide sequence: TGTGCCACCTCAGGGGCTAGGGATGCTTTCTTT.